This is a list of T cell receptor beta chains from one sample in a study of vaccination effects on CD4 cells after COVID-19. The repertoire was sequenced with immunoSEQ multiplex PCR; TCRdb's copy has only in-frame clones and lacks some. This sample has 47,000 or so clones, with about 70% found just once. These receptors lack a known antigen. This material consisted of CD4+ T cells from PBMCs cultured without peptide, taken after COVID-19 vaccination. These receptors originate from a human donor who received a COVID-19 vaccine. Both conserved end residues are part of each CDR3. Each record gives: clone size, V gene, D gene, J gene, CDR3 protein, CDR3 DNA. The D gene is left open where the match is weak. Clone size is shown for a subset of rows, as once, few, many or a class of expanded clone.

>NA|TRBV7-8|TRBD2|TRBJ2-5
CASILAGGRETQYF
TGTGCCAGCATACTAGCGGGAGGGCGGGAGACCCAGTACTTC
>NA|TRBV7-9|NA|TRBJ1-1
CASSDRTVKAFF
TGTGCCAGCAGCGACCGGACAGTTAAAGCTTTCTTT
>NA|TRBV5-1|NA|TRBJ1-2
CASSGSGQGGYTF
TGCGCCAGCAGCGGTTCAGGGCAGGGTGGCTACACCTTC
>NA|TRBV5-4|NA|TRBJ2-7
CASSQVGGNYEQYF
TGTGCCAGCAGCCAGGTCGGGGGAAACTACGAGCAGTACTTC
>NA|TRBV29-1|TRBD1|TRBJ1-2
CSVGGQGGYTF
TGCAGCGTAGGGGGACAGGGTGGCTACACCTTC
>few|TRBV5-1|TRBD1|TRBJ1-1
CASSLGHTGGTEAFF
TGCGCCAGCAGCTTGGGCCATACAGGGGGCACTGAAGCTTTCTTT
>NA|TRBV4-2|TRBD1|TRBJ1-2
CASSTGQGGSYTF
TGTGCCAGCAGCACGGGACAGGGAGGGAGCTACACCTTC
>NA|TRBV3-1/TRBV3-2|TRBD1|TRBJ1-2
CASSQEGAGGGYGYTF
TGTGCCAGCAGCCAAGAAGGAGCAGGGGGTGGATATGGCTACACCTTC
>once|TRBV12-3/TRBV12-4|NA|TRBJ1-1
CASSFWGNTEAFF
TGTGCCAGCAGTTTTTGGGGAAACACTGAAGCTTTCTTT
>NA|TRBV25-1|TRBD1|TRBJ2-1
CASSVAGTGVHEQFF
TGTGCCAGCAGTGTGGCCGGGACAGGGGTCCATGAGCAGTTCTTC
>few|TRBV30|NA|TRBJ1-5
CAWSPTDQPQHF
TGTGCCTGGAGCCCCACAGATCAGCCCCAGCATTTT
>few|TRBV11-2|TRBD1|TRBJ1-1
CASRGQGAGGTEAFF
TGTGCCAGCAGAGGTCAGGGGGCAGGGGGAACTGAAGCTTTCTTT
>NA|TRBV2|TRBD1|TRBJ1-2
CASSDRGTYGYTF
TGTGCCAGCAGTGACAGGGGGACCTATGGCTACACCTTC
>NA|TRBV3-1/TRBV3-2|TRBD2|TRBJ2-1
CASSLVRLAGRNEQFF
TGTGCCAGCAGCCTTGTGAGGCTAGCGGGACGCAATGAGCAGTTCTTC
>NA|TRBV4-1|TRBD1|TRBJ1-6
CASSRSGTELNSPLHF
TGCGCCAGCAGTCGTTCCGGGACAGAATTAAATTCACCCCTCCACTTT
>NA|TRBV2|TRBD2|TRBJ2-7
CASRDLAGPYEQYF
TGTGCCAGCAGGGACCTAGCGGGACCTTACGAGCAGTACTTC
>few|TRBV2|TRBD2|TRBJ2-7
CASFRGSLDEQYF
TGTGCCAGCTTCCGCGGGAGCTTGGACGAGCAGTACTTC
>NA|TRBV25-1|NA|TRBJ1-2
CASSEGGEPIYGYTF
TGTGCCAGCAGTGAAGGGGGGGAACCAATCTATGGCTACACCTTC